Listed below are T cell receptor beta chains from one sample, sequenced in a study of CD8+CD57+ T cells in acquired aplastic anemia. TCRdb re-called the reads through MiXCR, storing one row per CDR3 protein. The sample lists roughly 80,000 distinct CDR3 sequences; approximately 70% were seen once. Input material: sorted CD4+, CD8+, or CD8+CD57+ T cells (not recorded which) from PBMCs. The receptor set was obtained from a human donor with aplastic anemia. Each CDR3 is given with its conserved first and last residue. The order of the fields is J gene, V gene, CDR3 protein.

>TRBJ2-7|TRBV5-4
CASSLDNGEQYF
>TRBJ2-3|TRBV20-1
CSARDRLAGVTDTQYF
>TRBJ1-5|TRBV10-3
CAISGNNQPQHF
>TRBJ1-2|TRBV15
CATSRSGDYYGYTF
>TRBJ1-1|TRBV7-6
CASSIGMDTEAFF
>TRBJ2-3|TRBV9
CASSIHRGGTDTQYF
>TRBJ1-5|TRBV2
CASSGQGGDQPQHF
>TRBJ2-7|TRBV19
CASSGRKGFYEQYF
>TRBJ2-1|TRBV20-1
CSARDSPGLAGIRDEQFF
>TRBJ2-7|TRBV7-9
CASSLEGNEQYF
>TRBJ2-7|TRBV5-1
CASTQTSGTIYEQYF
>TRBJ1-1|TRBV4-1
CASSRNRGLDTEAFF
>TRBJ2-7|TRBV20-1
CSARDLGGNEQYF
>TRBJ1-6|TRBV10-3
CAIGQATLNSPLHF
>TRBJ2-5|TRBV2
CASSGGLYETQYF
>TRBJ2-5|TRBV19
CASRYRAGYEQYF
>TRBJ2-5|TRBV9
CASSFRGETQYF
>TRBJ2-1|TRBV27
CASRAGGNNEQFF
>TRBJ2-1|TRBV7-3
CASSLGSGRANEQFF
>TRBJ2-7|TRBV25-1
CASSEYGGYEQYF
>TRBJ1-1|TRBV7-8
CASSPTRLNTEAFF
>TRBJ1-2|TRBV7-3
CASSYSGTGGLDYGYTF
>TRBJ1-1|TRBV15
CATIRGADTEAFF